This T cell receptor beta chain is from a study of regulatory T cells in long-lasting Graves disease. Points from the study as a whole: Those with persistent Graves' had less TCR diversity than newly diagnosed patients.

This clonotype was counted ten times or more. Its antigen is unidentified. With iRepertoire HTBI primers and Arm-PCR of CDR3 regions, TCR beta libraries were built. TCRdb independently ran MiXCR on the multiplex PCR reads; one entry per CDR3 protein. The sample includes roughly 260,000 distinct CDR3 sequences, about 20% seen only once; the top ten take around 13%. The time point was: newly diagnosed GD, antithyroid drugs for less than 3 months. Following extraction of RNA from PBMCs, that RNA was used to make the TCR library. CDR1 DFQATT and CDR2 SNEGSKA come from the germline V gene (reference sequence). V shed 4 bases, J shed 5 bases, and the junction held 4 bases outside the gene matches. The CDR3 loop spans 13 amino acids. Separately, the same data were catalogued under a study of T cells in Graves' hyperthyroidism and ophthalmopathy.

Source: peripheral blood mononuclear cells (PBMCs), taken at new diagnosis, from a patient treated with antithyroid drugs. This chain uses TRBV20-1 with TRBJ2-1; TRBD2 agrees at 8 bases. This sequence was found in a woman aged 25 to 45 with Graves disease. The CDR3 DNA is TGCAGTGCTAACGGGGGGGCAAACAATGAGCAGTTCTTC. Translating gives CSANGGANNEQFF.